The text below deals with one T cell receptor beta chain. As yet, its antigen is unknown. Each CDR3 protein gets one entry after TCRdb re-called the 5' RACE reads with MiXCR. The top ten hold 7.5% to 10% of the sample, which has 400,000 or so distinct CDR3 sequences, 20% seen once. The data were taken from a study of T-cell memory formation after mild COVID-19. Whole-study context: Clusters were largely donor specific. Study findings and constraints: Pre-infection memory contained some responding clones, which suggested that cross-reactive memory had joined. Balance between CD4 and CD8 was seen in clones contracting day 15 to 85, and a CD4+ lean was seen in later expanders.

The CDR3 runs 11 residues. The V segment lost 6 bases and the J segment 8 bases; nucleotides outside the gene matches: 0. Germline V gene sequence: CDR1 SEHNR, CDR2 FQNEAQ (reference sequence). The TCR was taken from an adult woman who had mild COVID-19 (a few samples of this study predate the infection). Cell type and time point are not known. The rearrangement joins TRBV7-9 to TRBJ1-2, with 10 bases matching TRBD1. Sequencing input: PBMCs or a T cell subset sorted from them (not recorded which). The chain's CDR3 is CASRTGGGYTF. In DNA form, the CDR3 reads TGTGCCAGCAGGACAGGGGGCGGCTACACCTTC.